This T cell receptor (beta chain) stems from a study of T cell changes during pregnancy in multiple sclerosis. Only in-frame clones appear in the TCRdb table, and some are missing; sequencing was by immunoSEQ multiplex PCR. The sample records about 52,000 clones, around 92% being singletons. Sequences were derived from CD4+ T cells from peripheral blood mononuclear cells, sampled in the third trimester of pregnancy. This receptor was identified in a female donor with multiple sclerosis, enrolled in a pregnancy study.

This chain's CDR3 is CASSWSLRDLNTEAFF. CDR3 DNA sequence: TGTGCCAGCAGCTGGAGCCTCAGGGATTTGAACACTGAAGCTTTCTTT. The chain uses TRBV5-6 and TRBJ1-1, with a possible D match to TRBD1 (5 bases). Trimming stripped 3 bases from V and 0 bases from J, with 15 bases between. The germline gives CDR1 SGHDT, CDR2 YYEEEE. The CDR3 totals 16 residues.